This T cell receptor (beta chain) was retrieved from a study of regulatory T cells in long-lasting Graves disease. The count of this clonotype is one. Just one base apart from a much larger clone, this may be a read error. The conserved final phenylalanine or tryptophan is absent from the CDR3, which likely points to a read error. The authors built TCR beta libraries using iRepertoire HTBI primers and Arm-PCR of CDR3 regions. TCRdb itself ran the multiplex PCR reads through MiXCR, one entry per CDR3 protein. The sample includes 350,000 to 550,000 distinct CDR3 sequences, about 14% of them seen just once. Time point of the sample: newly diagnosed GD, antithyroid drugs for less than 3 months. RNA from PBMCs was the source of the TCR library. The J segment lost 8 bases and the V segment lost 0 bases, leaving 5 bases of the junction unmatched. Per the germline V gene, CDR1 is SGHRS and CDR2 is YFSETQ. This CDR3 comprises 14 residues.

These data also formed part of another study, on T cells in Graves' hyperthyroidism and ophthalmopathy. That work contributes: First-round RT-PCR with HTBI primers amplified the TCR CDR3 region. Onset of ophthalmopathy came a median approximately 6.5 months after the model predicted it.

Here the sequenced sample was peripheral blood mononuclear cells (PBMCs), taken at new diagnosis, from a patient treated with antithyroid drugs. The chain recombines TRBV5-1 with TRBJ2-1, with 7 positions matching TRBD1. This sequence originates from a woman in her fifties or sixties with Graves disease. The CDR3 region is CASSLGQGRDEQFL. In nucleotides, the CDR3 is TGCGCCAGCAGCTTGGGACAGGGCAGGGATGAGCAGTTCTTG.